The clone carrying this T cell receptor (beta chain) occurred a few times. Other DNA sequences in the sample encode the same CDR3. This entry is derived from a study of blood T cell repertoires in COVID-19. Looking at the study overall: Sites across the United States, Italy and Spain contributed samples from acute and convalescent COVID-19.

The CDR3 contains 16 residues. Trimming left V 0 bases short and J 3 bases short, with 17 bases between. The V gene's germline CDR1 is GTSNPN and CDR2 SVGIG (reference sequence). In the study's own analysis: Cell counts per sample came from amplifying reference gene primers. Clones were sequenced by immunoSEQ multiplex PCR, and TCRdb holds only the in-frame ones, with some missing. The V and J calls and clone size come from that table; D and trimming were worked out from the DNA. The profile covers tens of thousands of clones, with approximately 83% appearing a single time and approximately 28% taken by the ten largest.

The sequencing sample was made of peripheral blood. The source of this sequence is an older man with acute or convalescent COVID-19. This rearrangement joins TRBV30 to TRBJ1-1; D gene unclear. The CDR3 DNA reads TGTGCCTGGAGTGTATTTCAAGGACTGGCGGACACTGAAGCTTTCTTT. Its translation is CAWSVFQGLADTEAFF.